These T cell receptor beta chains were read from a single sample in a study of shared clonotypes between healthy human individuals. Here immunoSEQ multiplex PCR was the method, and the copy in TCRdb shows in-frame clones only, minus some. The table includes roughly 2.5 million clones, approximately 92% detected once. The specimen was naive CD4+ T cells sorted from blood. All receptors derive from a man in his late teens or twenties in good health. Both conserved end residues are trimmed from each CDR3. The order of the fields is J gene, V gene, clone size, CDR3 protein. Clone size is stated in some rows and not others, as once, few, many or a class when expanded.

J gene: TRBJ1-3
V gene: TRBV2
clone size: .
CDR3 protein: ASSERRSGNTIY

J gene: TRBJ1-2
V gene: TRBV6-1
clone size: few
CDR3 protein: ASSATTGTGYT

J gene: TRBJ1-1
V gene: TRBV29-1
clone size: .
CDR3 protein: SVVGATEAF

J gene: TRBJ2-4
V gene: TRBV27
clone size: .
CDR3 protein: ASSLDLLTKNIQY

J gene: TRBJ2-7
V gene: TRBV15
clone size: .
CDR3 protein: ATSKSQTYEQY

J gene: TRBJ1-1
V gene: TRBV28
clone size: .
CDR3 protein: ASSFRGMGVNTEAF

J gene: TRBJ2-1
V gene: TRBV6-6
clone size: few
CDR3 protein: ASSPQKYNEQF

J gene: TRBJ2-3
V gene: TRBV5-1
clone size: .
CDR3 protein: ASSLARGGGVSYTDTQY

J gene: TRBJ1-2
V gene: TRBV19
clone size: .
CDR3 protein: ASSNRDTYYGYT

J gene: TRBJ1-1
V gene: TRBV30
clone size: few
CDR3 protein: AWSDGVPKAEAF

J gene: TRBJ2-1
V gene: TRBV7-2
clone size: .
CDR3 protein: ASSFGLTSEYYPGEQF

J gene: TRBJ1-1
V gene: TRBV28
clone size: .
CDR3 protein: ASSSRRLLNTEAF

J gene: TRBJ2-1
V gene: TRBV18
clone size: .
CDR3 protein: ASSKISGDWNEQF

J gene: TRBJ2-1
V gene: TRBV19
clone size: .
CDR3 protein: ASSTGSGRANEQF

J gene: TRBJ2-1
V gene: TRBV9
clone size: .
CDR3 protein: ASSESGTSNHEQF

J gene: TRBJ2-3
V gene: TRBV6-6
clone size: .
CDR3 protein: ASSYSRGGGPDTQY

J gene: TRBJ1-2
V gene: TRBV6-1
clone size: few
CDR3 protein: ASTRTGDGYT

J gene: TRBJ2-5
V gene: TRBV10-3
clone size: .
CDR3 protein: AISEGAGQETQY

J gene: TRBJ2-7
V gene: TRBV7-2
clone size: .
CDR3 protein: ASSSQAGDRGGEQY

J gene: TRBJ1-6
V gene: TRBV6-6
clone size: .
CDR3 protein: ASSSTGGSPLH

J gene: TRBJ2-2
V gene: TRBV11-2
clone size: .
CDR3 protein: ASSAGPNYGELF

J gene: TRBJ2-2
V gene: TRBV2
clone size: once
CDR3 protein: ASSVFQGEGFALF

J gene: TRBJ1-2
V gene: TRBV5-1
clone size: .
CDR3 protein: ASQRQGTNYGYT

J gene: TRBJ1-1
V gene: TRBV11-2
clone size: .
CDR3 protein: ASSFGQGGTEAF

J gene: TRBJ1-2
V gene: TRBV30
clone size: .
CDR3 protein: AWSVQRGSGYT

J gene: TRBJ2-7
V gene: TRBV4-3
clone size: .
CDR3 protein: ASSLSGGHPTYEQY

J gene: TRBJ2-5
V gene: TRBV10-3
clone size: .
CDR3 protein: AISEGKVGGLRETQY

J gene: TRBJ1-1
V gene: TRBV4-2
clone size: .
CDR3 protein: ASSQDNRERAQAF

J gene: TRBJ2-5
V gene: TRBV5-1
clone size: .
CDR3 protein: ASSLGGEGIQETQY

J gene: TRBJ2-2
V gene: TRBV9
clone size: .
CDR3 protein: ASSPDRNTGELF

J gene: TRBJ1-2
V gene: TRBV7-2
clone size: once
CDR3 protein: ASSPADRGKGYT

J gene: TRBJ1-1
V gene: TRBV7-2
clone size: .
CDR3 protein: ASSLYRNTEAF

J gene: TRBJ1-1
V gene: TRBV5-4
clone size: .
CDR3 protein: ASSFPGNTEAF

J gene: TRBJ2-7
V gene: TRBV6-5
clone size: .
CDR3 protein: ASSYSRLVAYEQY

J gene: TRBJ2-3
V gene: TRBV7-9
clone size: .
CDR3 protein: ASSSTSGGDTQY

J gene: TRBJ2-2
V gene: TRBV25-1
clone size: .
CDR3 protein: ASSGYGELF

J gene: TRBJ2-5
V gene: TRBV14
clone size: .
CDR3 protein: ASSQGLAGGGETQY

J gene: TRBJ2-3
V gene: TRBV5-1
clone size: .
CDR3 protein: ASSLARGAIPDTQY

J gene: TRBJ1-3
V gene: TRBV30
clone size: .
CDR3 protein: AWSVAGFSGNTIY

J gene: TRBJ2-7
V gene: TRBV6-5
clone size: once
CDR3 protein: ASSYGWSSYEQY

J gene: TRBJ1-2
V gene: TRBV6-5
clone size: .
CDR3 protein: ASSYSAAGGLYGYT

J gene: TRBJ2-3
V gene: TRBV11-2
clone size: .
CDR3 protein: ASSLSPAGGLGTQY

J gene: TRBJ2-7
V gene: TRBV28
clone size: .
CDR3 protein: ASRTADKRAGREY

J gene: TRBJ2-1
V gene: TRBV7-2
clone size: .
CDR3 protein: ASSSPQANEQF

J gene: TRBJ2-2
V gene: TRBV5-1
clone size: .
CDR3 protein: ASSLAQKTLSSTGAGELF

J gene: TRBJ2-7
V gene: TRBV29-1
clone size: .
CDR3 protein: SVVLAGRYEQY

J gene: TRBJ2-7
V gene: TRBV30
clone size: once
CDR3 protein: AWSVLYEQY

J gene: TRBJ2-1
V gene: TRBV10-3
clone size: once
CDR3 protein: AISGGYEQF